Below are 3 T cell receptor beta chains sequenced from a single sample in a study of cytomegalovirus exposure and HLA in healthy donors. PCR amplification relied on 60 Vbeta primers (plus 13 Jbeta primers). Sequenced by immunoSEQ multiplex PCR; TCRdb stores in-frame clones only, minus some. This sample has 25,000 or so clones, with roughly 73% found just once. The specimen sequenced was PBMCs. The receptor set was obtained from a male donor in good health and CMV-seronegative.

This sequence joins TRBV9 and TRBJ2-1; 7 bases map to TRBD1. Per the germline V gene, CDR1 is SGDLS and CDR2 is YYNGEE. CDR3 length: 14 amino acids. Losses at the gene ends were 4 bases for V and 9 bases for J; bases not matched to a gene: 10. CDR3 amino acids: CASSPRQGLGEQFF. CDR3 DNA: TGTGCCAGCAGCCCCAGACAGGGATTGGGTGAGCAGTTCTTC.

This sequence joins TRBV28 and TRBJ1-5; D not certain. V lost 1 base to trimming and J lost 6 bases, with 10 bases between them. CDR3 size: 14 residues. Germline V gene data show CDR1 as MDHEN and CDR2 as SYDVKM. For the CDR3, the DNA is TGTGCCAGCAGTTTATTGAGCGGCTCTCAGCCCCAGCATTTT. Translation: CASSLLSGSQPQHF.

The rearrangement uses TRBV6-4 and TRBJ2-1, with TRBD2 identical over 12 bases. The CDR3 length is 15 residues. CDR1 and CDR2 from the germline V gene are MRHNA and SNTAGT. V trimming: 0 bases; J trimming: 6 bases; junction bases outside the gene matches: 0. CDR3 amino acids: CASSDSTSGSNEQFF. The CDR3 nucleotides read TGTGCCAGCAGTGACTCGACTAGCGGGAGCAATGAGCAGTTCTTC.